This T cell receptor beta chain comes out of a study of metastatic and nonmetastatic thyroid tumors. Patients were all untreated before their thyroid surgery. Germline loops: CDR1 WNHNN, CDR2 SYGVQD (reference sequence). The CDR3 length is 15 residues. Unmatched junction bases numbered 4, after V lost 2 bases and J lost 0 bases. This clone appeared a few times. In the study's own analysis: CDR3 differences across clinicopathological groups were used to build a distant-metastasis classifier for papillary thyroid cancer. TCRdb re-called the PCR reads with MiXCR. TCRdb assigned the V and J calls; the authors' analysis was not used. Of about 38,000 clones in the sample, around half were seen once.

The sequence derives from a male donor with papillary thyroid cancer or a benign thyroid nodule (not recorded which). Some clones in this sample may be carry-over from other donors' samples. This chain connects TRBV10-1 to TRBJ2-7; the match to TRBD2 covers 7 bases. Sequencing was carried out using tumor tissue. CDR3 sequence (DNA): TGCGCCAGCAGTGAGCAGGCGGGAGCCTCCTACGAGCAGTACTTC. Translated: CASSEQAGASYEQYF.